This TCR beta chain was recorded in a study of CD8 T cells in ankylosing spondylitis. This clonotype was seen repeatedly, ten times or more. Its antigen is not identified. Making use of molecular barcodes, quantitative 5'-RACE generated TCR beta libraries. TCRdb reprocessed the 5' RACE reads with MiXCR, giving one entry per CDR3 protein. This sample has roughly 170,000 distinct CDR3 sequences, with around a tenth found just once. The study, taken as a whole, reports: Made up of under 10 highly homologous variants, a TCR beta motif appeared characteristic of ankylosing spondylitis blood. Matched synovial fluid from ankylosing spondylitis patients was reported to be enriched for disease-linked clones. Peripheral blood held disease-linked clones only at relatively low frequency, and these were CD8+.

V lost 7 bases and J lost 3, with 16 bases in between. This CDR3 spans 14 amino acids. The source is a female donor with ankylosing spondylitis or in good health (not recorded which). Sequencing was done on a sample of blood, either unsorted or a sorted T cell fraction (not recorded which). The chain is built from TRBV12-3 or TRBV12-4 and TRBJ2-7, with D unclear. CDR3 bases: TGTGCCAGCACTCCCTCGGGTCAGATCTACGAGCAGTACTTC. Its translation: CASTPSGQIYEQYF.